The entry below gives a single T cell receptor (beta chain) sequence along with its context. As yet, its antigen is unknown. With 5 bases removed from V and 7 bases from J, the gap between germline ends came to 18 bases. The CDR3 consists of 15 residues. The germline V gene has CDR1 SGHNT and CDR2 YENEEA. The sample comes from a study of beta chain features in type 1 diabetes. General observations from the study: PCR, the amplification step, might favor shorter templates, equally in patients and controls. Overrepresentation of cells with high TCR expression could result from cDNA sequencing. At VDJ recombination sites, type 1 diabetes patients had fewer insertions and more deleted nucleotides. Any role of HLA type in TCRB rearrangement remained unresolved here.

The isolated RNA, all of it, was reverse transcribed, so expressed TCRB transcripts were what got sequenced. The repertoire was sequenced with immunoSEQ multiplex PCR; TCRdb's copy has only in-frame clones and lacks some. The sample records under 900,000 clones, 15% to 20% being singletons. The sample consisted of naive CD4+ T cells from blood. The clonotype comes from a woman in her late teens or twenties in good health. This sequence joins TRBV11-3 and TRBJ1-5, with a weak D call TRBD1 (6 bases). CDR3 sequence (DNA): TGTGCCAGCAGCAATGGGGCAGGGAGGGGGCAGCCCCAGCATTTT. Translated: CASSNGAGRGQPQHF. The full variable domain, rest sourced from reference TRBV11-3 and TRBJ1-5, is EAGVVQSPRYKIIEKKQPVAFWCNPISGHNTLYWYLQNLGQGPELLIRYENEEAVDDSQLPKDRFSAERLKGVDSTLKIQPAELGDSAVYLCASSNGAGRGQPQHFGDGTRLSIL.